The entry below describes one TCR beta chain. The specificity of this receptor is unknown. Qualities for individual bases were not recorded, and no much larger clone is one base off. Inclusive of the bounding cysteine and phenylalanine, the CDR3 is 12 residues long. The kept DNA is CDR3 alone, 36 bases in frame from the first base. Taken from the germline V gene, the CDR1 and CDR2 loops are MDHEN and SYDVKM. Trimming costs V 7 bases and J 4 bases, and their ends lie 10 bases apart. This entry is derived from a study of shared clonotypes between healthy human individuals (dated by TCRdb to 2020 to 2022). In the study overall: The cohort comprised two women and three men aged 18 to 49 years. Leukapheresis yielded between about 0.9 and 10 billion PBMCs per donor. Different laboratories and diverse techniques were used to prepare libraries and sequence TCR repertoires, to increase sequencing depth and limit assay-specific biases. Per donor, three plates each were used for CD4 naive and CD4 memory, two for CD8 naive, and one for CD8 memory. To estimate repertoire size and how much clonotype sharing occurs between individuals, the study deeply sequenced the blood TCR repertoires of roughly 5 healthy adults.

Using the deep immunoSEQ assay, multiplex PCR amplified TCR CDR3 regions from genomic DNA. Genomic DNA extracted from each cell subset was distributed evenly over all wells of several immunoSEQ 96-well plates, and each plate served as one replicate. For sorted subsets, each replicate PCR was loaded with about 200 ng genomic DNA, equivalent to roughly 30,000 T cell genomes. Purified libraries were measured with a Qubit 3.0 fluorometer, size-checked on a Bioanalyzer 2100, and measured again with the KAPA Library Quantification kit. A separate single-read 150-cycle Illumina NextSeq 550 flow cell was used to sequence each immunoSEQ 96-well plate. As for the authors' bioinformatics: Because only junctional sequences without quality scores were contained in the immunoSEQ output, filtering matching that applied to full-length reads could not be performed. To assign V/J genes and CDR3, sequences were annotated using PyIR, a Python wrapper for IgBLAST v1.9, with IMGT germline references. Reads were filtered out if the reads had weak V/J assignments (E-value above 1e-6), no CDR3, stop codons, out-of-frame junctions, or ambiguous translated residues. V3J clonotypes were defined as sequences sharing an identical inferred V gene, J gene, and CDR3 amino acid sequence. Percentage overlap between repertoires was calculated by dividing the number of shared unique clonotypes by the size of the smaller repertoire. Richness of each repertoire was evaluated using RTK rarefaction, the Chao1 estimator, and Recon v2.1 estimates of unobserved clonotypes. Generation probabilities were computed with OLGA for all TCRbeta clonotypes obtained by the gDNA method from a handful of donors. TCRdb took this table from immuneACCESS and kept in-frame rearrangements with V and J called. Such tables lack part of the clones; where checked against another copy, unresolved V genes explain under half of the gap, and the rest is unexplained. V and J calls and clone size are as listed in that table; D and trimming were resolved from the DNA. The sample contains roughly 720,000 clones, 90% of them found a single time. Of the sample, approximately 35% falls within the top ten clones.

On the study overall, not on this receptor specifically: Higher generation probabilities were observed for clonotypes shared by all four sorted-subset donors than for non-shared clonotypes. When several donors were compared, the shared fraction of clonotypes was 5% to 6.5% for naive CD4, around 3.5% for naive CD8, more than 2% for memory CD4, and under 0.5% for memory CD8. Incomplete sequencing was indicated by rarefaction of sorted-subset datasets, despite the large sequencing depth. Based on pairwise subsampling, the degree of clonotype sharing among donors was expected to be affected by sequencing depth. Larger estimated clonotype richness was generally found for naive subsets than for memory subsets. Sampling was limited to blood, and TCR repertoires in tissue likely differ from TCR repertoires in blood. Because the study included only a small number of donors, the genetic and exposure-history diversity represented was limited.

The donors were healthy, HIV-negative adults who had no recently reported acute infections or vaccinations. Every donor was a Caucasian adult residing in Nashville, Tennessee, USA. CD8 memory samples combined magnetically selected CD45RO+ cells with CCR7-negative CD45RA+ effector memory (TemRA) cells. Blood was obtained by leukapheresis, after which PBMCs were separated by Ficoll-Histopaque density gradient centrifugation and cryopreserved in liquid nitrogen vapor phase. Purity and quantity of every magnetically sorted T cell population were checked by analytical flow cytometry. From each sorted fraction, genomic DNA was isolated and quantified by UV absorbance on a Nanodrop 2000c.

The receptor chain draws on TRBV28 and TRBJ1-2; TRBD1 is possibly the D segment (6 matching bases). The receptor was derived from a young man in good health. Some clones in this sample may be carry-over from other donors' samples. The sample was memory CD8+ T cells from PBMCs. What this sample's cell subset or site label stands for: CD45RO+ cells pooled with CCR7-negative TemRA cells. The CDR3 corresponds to CASTGAVYGYTF. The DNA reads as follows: TGTGCCAGCACAGGGGCCGTCTATGGCTACACCTTC.